The source of this TCR beta chain is a study of vaccination effects on CD4 cells after COVID-19. Within the ViraFEST assay, antigen-specific CD4+ T cells underwent expansion with viral peptide pools prior to sequencing. At the end of around eleven days of culture, CD4+ T cells were isolated. Either the BNT162b2 or mRNA-1273 vaccine was given to participants in two doses. At days 3 and 7, half of the medium was exchanged for IL-2 medium. Here immunoSEQ multiplex PCR was the method, and the copy in TCRdb shows in-frame clones only, minus some. Of about 24,000 clones in the sample, roughly 80% were seen once. Comments on this clone: Antigen: not known.

With V trimmed by 0 bases and J by 0 bases, 5 bases remained unmatched. CDR1 is SGHDN, CDR2 FVKESK, per germline. The CDR3 is 18 amino acids. General study points: The study found that only 1 of 255 vaccine-induced clones from healthy vaccinees cross-reacted with common cold coronaviruses.

The sequences come from CD4+ T cells from PBMCs cultured with HCoV-NL63 spike peptides, collected after COVID-19 vaccination. The sequence was obtained from a human donor who received a COVID-19 vaccine. This chain uses TRBV14 with TRBJ2-6; 7 positions agree with TRBD1. In nucleotides, the CDR3 is TGTGCCAGCAGCCAAGAGTCAGGGGGTTTCTCTGGGGCCAACGTCCTGACTTTC. It encodes CASSQESGGFSGANVLTF.